Listed below are T cell receptor beta chains from one sample, sequenced in a study of T cell clones after liver transplantation. Data came from immunoSEQ multiplex PCR; TCRdb stores just in-frame clones and leaves some out. The sample lists tens of thousands of clones; 90% were seen once. The sequencing used CD4+ T cells from blood, collected before liver transplant. The receptors were sampled from a human donor who received a liver transplant. CDR3s include the opening cysteine and the closing phenylalanine or tryptophan.

TRBV9,TRBJ2-7,16,CASSVVFKVETYEQYF
TRBV19,TRBJ1-1,16,CASSPRPGQGGPEAFF
TRBV7-9,TRBJ2-1,13,CASSDQAPGEQFF
TRBV14,TRBJ1-2,17,CASSQVLPLITNYGYTF
TRBV6-5,TRBJ1-3,16,CASSYSALSSGNTIYF
TRBV7-8,TRBJ2-5,15,CASRPSGPSQETQYF
TRBV15,TRBJ1-1,14,CATSRDRAATEAFF
TRBV11-2,TRBJ2-5,15,CASSPRLIRGGTQYF
TRBV7-9,TRBJ1-5,14,CASSSDSSNQPQHF
TRBV25-1,TRBJ2-3,15,CATGPTSGSSDTQYF
TRBV5-1,TRBJ1-3,14,CASSLDFSGNTIYF
TRBV19,TRBJ2-5,23,CASSIEIFPLTSGPGTEQETQYF
TRBV5-6,TRBJ2-7,18,CASSLTTGTASYRHEQYF
TRBV4-3,TRBJ1-5,18,CASSQERGQGAVDQPQHF
TRBV5-1,TRBJ2-5,12,CASSLAQETQYF
TRBV29-1,TRBJ1-1,13,CSISLGVGTEAFF
TRBV2,TRBJ2-1,14,CASSPRLGGNEQFF
TRBV11-3,TRBJ2-5,14,CASSLVGVEETQYF
TRBV5-4,TRBJ2-5,15,CASSPGTGDRGTQYF
TRBV6-5,TRBJ2-3,14,CASSPSLATDTQYF
TRBV5-1,TRBJ1-4,14,CASTPDRVGEKLFF
TRBV11-3,TRBJ1-3,15,CASSLGTGFGNTIYF
TRBV5-1,TRBJ2-5,17,CASSQGVAAHGQETQYF
TRBV16,TRBJ2-3,15,CASSRSGTGTDTQYF
TRBV6-5,TRBJ2-3,14,CASSYRGAADTQYF
TRBV29-1,TRBJ2-2,13,CSVSWTNTGELFF
TRBV9,TRBJ2-5,16,CASSVAIGGGGETQYF